This TCR beta chain was retrieved from a study of T cells after yellow fever vaccination. The CDR3 totals 13 residues. Germline CDR1 and CDR2: DFQATT and SNEGSKA (reference sequence). The ends were cut back, 6 bases at V and 5 bases at J, with 16 bases in the middle. Whole-study results and caveats: Relatively few clonotypes were ones that appeared in both CD4 and CD8 compartments. Contaminants from the bulk population, in the form of abundant clonotypes, could be found in FACS-sorted repertoires. Primary-vaccination clones mostly resurfaced post-booster (nearly 97% CD4, more than 85% CD8).

In its sample, this clonotype was seen many times. The antigen remains unidentified. TCRdb re-analysed the 5' RACE reads in MiXCR, keeping a single row per CDR3 protein. The sample includes about 360,000 distinct CDR3 sequences, about 6.2% seen only once; the top ten take over 14%. The chain is built from TRBV20-1 and TRBJ2-5; tentatively, D is TRBD2 (6 bases). The sample consisted of PBMCs, taken 5 days after the yellow fever booster vaccination. The sequence was collected from a man aged 30-40 years who received the YFV17D yellow fever vaccine. CDR3 sequence reads: CSARTSTEETQYF. The CDR3 DNA follows: TGCAGTGCCAGAACTAGCACAGAGGAGACCCAGTACTTC.